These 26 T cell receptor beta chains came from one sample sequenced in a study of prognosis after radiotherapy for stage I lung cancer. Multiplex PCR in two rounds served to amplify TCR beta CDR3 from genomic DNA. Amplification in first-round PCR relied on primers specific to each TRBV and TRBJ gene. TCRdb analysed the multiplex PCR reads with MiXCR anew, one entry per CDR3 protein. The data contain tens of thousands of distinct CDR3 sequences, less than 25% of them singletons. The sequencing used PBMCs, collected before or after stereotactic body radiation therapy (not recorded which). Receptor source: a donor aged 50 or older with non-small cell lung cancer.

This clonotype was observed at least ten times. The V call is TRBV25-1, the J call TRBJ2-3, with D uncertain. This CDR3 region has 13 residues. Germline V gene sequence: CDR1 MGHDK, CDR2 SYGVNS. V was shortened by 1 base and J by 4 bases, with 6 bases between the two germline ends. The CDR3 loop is CASSESSADTQYF. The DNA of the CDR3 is TGTGCCAGCAGTGAATCATCTGCAGATACGCAGTATTTT.

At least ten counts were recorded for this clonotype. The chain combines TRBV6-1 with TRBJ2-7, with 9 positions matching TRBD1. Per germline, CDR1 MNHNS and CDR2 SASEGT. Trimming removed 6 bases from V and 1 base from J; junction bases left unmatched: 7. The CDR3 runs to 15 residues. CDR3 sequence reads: CASRRDREVSYEQYF. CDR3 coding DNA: TGTGCCAGCAGAAGGGACAGGGAGGTTTCCTACGAGCAGTACTTC.

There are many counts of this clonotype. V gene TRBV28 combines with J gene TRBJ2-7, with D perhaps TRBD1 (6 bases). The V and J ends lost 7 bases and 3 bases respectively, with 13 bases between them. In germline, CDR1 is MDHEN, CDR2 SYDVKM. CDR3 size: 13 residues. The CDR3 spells CASKAGVSYEQYF. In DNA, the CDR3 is TGTGCCAGCAAGGCAGGGGTAAGCTACGAGCAGTACTTC.

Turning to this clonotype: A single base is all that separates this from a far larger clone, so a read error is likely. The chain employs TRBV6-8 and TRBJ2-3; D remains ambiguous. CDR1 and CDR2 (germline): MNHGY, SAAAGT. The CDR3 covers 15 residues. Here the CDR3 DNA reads TGTGCCAGCAGTTACTCGATAACAATTGGGGATAGGCAGTATTTT. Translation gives CASSYSITIGDRQYF.

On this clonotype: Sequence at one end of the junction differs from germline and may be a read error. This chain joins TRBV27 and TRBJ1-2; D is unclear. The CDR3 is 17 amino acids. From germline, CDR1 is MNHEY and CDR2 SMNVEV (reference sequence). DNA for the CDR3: TGCGCCAGCAGTTTATGGGCACTGGGTCCAGCTAACTATGGCTACACCTTC. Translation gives CASSLWALGPANYGYTF.

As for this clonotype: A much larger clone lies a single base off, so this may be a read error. The CDR3 nucleotides read TGTGCCAGCACCCCCTGGGTGGGGCGCGATCCGGTGGAGACCCAGTACTTC. Translating gives CASTPWVGRDPVETQYF. The chain links TRBV25-1 to TRBJ2-5; possibly TRBD1 for D (5 bases). Trimming pared 7 bases from V and 5 bases from J, leaving 26 bases between. This CDR3 spans 17 amino acids. Germline loops: CDR1 MGHDK, CDR2 SYGVNS.

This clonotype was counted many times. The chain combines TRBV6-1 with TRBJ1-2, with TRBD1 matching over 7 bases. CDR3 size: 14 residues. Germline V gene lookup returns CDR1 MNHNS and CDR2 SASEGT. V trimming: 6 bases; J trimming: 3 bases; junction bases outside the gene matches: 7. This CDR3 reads CASRSAGGDYGYTF. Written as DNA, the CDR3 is TGTGCCAGCAGGAGCGCAGGGGGTGACTATGGCTACACCTTC.

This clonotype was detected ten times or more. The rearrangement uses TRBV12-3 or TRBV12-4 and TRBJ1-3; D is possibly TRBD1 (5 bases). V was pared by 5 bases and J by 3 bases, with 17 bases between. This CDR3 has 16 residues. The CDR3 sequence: CASSGEGPGRGNTIYF. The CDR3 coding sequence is TGTGCCAGCAGTGGCGAAGGGCCGGGACGTGGAAACACCATATATTTT.

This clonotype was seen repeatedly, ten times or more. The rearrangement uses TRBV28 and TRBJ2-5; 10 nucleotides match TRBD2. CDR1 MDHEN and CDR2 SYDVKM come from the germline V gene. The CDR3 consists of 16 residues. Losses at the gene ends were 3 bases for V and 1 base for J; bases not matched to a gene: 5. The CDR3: CASSFGASGGQETQYF. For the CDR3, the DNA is TGTGCCAGCAGTTTCGGGGCTAGCGGGGGCCAAGAGACCCAGTACTTC.

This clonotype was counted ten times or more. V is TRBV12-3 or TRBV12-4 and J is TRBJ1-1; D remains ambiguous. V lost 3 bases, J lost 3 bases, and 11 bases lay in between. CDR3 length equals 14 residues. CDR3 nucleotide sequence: TGTGCCAGCAGTTTTGGCGGGGTTTACACTGAAGCTTTCTTT. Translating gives CASSFGGVYTEAFF.

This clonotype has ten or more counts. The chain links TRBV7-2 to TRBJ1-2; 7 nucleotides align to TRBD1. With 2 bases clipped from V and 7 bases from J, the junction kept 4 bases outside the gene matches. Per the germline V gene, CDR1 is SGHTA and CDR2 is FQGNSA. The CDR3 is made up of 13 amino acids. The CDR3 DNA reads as TGTGCCAGCAGCTTAAGGAACAGGGGTGGCTACACCTTC. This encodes CASSLRNRGGYTF.

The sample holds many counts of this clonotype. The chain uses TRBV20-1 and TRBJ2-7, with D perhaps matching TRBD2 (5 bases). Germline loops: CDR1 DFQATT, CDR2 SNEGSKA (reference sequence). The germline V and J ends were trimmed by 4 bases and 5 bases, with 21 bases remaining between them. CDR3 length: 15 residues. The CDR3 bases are TGCAGTGCTACCGACCCCCGGGTAATGGGAGACGAGCAGTACTTC. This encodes CSATDPRVMGDEQYF.

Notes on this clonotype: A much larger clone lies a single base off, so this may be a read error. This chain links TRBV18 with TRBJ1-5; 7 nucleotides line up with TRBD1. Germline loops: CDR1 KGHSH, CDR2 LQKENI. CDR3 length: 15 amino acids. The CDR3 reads CASSTRQGQNQPQRF. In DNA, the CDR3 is TGTGCCAGCTCAACCCGACAGGGACAAAATCAGCCCCAGCGTTTT.

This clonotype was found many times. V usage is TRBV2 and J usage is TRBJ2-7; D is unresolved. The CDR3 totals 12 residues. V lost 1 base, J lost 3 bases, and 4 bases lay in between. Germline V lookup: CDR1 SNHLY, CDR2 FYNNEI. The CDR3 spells CASSEDGYEQYF. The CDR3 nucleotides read TGTGCCAGCAGTGAAGACGGCTACGAGCAGTACTTC.

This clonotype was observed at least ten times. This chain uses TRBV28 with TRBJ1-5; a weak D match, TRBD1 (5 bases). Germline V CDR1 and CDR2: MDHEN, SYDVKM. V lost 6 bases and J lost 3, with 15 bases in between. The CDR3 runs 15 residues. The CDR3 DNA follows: TGTGCCAGCAGACGCGGGACGGTAACCAATCAGCCCCAGCATTTT. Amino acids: CASRRGTVTNQPQHF.

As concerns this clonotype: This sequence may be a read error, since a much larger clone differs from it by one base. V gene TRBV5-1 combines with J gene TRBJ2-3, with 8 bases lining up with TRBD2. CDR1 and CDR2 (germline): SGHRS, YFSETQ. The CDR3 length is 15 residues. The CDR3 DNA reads TGCGCCAGCACCCTGGGTAGCGGGGTTCCAGATACGCGGTATTTT. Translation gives CASTLGSGVPDTRYF.

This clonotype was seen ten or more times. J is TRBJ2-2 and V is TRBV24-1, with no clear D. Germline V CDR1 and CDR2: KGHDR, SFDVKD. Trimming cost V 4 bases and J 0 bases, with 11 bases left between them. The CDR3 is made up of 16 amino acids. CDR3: CATSESTAANTGELFF. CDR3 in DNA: TGTGCCACCAGTGAGTCTACAGCTGCGAACACCGGGGAGCTGTTTTTT.

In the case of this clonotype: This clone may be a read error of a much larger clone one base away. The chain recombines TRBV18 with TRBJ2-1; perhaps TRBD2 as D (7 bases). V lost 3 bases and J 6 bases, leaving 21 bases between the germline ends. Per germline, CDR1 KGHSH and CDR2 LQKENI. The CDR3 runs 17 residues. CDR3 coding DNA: TGTGCCAGCTCACCGCTACAGGGACTAACGGCAGGCAATGAGCAGTTCTTC. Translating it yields CASSPLQGLTAGNEQFF.

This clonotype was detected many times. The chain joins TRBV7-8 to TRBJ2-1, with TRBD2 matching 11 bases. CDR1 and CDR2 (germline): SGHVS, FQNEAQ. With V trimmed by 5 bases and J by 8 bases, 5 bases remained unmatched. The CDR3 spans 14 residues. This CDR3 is CASSPELAGDEQFF. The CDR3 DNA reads TGTGCCAGCAGCCCGGAACTAGCGGGAGATGAGCAGTTCTTC.

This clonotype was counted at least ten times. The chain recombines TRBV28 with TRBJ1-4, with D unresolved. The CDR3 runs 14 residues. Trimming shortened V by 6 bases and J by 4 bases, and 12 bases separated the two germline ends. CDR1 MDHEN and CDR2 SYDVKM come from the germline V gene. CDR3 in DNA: TGTGCCAGCAGCTCCACCTTCTATAATGAAAAACTGTTTTTT. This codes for CASSSTFYNEKLFF.

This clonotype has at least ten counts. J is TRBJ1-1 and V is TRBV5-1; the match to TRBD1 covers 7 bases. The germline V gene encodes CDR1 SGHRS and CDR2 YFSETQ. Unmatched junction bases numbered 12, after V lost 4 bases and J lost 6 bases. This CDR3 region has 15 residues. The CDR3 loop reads CASSKGDSAAPEAFF. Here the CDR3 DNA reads TGCGCCAGCAGCAAGGGGGACAGCGCGGCGCCTGAAGCTTTCTTT.

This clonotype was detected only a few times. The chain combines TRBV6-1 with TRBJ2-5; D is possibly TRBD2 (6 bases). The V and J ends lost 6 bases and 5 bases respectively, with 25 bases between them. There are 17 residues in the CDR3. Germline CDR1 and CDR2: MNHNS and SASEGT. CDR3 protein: CASSLFPRDSPRETQYF. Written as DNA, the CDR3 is TGTGCCAGCAGCCTTTTCCCCCGGGACTCTCCCAGGGAGACCCAGTACTTC.

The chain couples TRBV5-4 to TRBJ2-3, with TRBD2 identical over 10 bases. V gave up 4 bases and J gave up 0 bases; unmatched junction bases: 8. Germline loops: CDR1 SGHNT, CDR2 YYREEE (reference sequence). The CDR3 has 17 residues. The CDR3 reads CASSPPGLAASTDTQYF. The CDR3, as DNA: TGTGCCAGCAGCCCCCCCGGACTAGCGGCTAGCACAGATACGCAGTATTTT.

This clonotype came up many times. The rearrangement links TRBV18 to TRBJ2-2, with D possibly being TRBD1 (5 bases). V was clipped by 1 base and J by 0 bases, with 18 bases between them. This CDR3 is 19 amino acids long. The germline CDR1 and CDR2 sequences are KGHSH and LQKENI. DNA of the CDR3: TGTGCCAGCTCACCACGGTCTCTCGTGGCAGGGTCGAACACCGGGGAGCTGTTTTTT. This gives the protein CASSPRSLVAGSNTGELFF.

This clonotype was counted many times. CDR3 bases: TGTGCCAGCAGCTTAAGAGAAGGACGGTCTCTCTACACCTTC. This codes for CASSLREGRSLYTF. The V gene is TRBV7-2, the J gene TRBJ1-2; D unresolved. This CDR3 has 14 amino acids. The germline V and J ends were trimmed by 2 bases and 10 bases, with 17 bases remaining between them. Germline V gene sequence: CDR1 SGHTA, CDR2 FQGNSA.

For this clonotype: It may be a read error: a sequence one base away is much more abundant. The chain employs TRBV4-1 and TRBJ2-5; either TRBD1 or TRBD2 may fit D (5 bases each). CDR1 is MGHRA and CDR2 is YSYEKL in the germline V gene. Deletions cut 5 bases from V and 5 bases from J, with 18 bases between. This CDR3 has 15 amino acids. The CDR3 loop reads CASSDRGAPMETQYF. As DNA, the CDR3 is TGCGCCAGCAGCGACAGAGGGGCCCCAATGGAGACCCAGTACTTC.